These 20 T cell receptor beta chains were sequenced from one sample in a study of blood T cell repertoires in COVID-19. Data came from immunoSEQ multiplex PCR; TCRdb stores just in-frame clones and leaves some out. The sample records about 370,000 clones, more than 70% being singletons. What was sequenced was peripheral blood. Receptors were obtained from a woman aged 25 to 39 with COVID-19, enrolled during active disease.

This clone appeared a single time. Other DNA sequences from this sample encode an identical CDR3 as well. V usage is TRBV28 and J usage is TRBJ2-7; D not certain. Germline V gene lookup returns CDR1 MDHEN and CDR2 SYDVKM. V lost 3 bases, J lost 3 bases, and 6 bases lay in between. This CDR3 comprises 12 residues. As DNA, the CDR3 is TGTGCCAGCAGTTTTTCCTACTACGAGCAGTACTTC. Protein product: CASSFSYYEQYF.

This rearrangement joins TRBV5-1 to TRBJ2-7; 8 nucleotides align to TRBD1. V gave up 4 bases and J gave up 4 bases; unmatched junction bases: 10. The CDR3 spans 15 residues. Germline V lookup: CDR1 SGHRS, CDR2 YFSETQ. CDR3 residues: CASSPGQAWGYEQYF. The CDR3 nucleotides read TGCGCCAGCAGCCCGGGACAGGCCTGGGGATACGAGCAGTACTTC.

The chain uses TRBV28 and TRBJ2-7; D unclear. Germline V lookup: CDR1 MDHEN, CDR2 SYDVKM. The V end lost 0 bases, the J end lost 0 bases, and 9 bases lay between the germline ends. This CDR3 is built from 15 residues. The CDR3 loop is CASSLWVESSYEQYF. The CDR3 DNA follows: TGTGCCAGCAGTTTATGGGTTGAGAGCTCCTACGAGCAGTACTTC. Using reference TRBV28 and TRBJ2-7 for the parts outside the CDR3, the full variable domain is DVKVTQSSRYLVKRTGEKVFLECVQDMDHENMFWYRQDPGLGLRLIYFSYDVKMKEKGDIPEGYSVSREKKERFSLILESASTNQTSMYLCASSLWVESSYEQYFGPGTRLTVT.

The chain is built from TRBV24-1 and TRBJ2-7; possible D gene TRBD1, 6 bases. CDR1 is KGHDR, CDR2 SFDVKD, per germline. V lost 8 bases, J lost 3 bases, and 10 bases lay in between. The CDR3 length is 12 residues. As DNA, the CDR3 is TGTGCCACCAACCAGGGGAACTACGAGCAGTACTTC. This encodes CATNQGNYEQYF.

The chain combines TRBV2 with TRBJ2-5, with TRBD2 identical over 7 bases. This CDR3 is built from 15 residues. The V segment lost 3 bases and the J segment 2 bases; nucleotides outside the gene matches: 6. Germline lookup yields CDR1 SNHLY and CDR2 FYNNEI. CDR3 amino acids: CASSDGRARQETQYF. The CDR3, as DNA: TGTGCCAGCAGTGATGGGAGGGCCAGACAAGAGACCCAGTACTTC.

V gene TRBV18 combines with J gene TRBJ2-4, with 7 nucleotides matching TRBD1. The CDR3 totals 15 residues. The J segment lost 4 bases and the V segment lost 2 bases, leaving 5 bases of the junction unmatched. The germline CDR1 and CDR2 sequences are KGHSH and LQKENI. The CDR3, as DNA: TGTGCCAGCTCACCATCAGGGGGAAGAAAAAACATTCAGTACTTC. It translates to CASSPSGGRKNIQYF. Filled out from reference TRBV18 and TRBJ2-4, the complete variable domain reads NAGVMQNPRHLVRRRGQEARLRCSPMKGHSHVYWYRQLPEEGLKFMVYLQKENIIDESGMPKERFSAEFPKEGPSILRIQQVVRGDSAAYFCASSPSGGRKNIQYFGAGTRLSVL.

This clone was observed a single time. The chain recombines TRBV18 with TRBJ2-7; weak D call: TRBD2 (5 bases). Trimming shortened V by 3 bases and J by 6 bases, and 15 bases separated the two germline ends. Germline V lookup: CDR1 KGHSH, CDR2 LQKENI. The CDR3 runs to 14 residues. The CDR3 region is CASSPLASSLEQYF. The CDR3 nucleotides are TGTGCCAGCTCACCTCTGGCTAGCTCTCTCGAGCAGTACTTC.

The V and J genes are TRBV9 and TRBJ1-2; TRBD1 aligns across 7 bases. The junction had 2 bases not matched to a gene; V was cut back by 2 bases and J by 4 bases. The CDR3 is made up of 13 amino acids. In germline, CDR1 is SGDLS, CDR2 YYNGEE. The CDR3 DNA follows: TGTGCCAGCAGCGTGGGGGACAGCTATGGCTACACCTTC. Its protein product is CASSVGDSYGYTF. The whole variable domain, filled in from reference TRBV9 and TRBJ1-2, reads DSGVTQTPKHLITATGQRVTLRCSPRSGDLSVYWYQQSLDQGLQFLIQYYNGEERAKGNILERFSAQQFPDLHSELNLSSLELGDSALYFCASSVGDSYGYTFGSGTRLTVV.

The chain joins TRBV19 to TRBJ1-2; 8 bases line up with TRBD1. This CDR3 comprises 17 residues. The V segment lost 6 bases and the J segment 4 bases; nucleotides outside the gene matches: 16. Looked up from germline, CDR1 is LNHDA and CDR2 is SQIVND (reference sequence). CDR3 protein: CASRSPPSDRGPYGYTF. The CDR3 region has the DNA TGTGCCAGTAGAAGTCCCCCCTCCGACAGGGGTCCCTATGGCTACACCTTC.

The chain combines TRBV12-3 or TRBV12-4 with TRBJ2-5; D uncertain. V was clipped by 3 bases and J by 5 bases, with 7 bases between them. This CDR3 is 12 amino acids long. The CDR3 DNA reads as TGTGCCAGCAGTTTCTTCGAGGAGACCCAGTACTTC. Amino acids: CASSFFEETQYF.

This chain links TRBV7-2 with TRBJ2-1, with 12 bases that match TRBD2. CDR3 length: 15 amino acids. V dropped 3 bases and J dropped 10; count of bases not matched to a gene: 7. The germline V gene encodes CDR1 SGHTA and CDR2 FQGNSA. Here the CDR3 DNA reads TGTGCCAGCAGCTTTGGACTAGCGGGAATAGGCGAGCAGTTCTTC. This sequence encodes CASSFGLAGIGEQFF.

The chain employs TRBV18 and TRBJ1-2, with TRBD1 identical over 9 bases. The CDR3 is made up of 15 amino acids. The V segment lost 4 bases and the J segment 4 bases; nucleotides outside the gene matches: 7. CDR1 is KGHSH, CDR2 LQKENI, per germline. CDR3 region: CASSLKQGATYGYTF. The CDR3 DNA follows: TGTGCCAGCTCACTTAAACAGGGGGCCACCTATGGCTACACCTTC.

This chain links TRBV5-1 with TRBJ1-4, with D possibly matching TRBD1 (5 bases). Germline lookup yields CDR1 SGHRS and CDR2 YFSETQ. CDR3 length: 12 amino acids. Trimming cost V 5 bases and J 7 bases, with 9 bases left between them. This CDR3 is CASRGQVEKLFF. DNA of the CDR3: TGCGCCAGCAGGGGGCAGGTTGAAAAACTGTTTTTT.

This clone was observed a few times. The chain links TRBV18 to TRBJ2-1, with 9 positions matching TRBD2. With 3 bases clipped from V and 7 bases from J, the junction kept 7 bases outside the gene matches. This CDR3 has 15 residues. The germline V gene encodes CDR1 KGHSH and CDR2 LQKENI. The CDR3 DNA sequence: TGTGCCAGCTCACCGGCGGGAGGGCCTACAAATGAGCAGTTCTTC. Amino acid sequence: CASSPAGGPTNEQFF.

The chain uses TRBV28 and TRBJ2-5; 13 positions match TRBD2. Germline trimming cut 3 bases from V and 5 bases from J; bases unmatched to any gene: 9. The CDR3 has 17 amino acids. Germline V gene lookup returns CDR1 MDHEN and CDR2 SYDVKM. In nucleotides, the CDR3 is TGTGCCAGCAGTTTCCCACTAAGGACTAGCGGGAGTGAGACCCAGTACTTC. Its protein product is CASSFPLRTSGSETQYF.

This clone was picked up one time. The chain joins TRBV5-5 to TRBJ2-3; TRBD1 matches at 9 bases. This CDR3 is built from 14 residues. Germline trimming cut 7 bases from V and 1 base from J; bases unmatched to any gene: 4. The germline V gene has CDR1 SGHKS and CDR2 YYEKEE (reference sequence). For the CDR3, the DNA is TGTGCCAGCCTCACAGGGGGCCGCACAGATACGCAGTATTTT. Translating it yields CASLTGGRTDTQYF.

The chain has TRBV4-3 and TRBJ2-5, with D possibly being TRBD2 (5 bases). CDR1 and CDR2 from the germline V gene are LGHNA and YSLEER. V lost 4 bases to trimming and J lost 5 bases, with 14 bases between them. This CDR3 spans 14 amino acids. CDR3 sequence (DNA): TGCGCCAGCAGCCGAGGGTCGACCGGGGAGACCCAGTACTTC. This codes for CASSRGSTGETQYF.

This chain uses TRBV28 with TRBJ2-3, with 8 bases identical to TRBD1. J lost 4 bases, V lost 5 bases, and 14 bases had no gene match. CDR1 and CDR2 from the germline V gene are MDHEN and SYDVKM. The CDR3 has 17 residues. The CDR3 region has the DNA TGTGCCAGCAGTCCCCTCGGACAGGGAAAGAAGGCAGATACGCAGTATTTT. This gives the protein CASSPLGQGKKADTQYF. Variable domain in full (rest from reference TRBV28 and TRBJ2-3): DVKVTQSSRYLVKRTGEKVFLECVQDMDHENMFWYRQDPGLGLRLIYFSYDVKMKEKGDIPEGYSVSREKKERFSLILESASTNQTSMYLCASSPLGQGKKADTQYFGPGTRLTVL.

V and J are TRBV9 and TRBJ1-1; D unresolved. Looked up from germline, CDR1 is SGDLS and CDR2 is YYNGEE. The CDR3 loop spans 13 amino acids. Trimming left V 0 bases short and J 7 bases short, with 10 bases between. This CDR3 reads CASSVAEGVEAFF. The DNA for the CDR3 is TGTGCCAGCAGCGTAGCGGAGGGAGTTGAAGCTTTCTTT.

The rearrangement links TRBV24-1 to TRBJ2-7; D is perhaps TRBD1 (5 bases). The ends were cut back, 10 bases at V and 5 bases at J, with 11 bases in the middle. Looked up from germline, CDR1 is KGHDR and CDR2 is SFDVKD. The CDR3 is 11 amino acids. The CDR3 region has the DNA TGTGCCACAGGGGATCCGGACGAGCAGTACTTC. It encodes CATGDPDEQYF.